The 12 T cell receptor beta chains reported below all come from one sample, sequenced in a study of cytotoxic CD8 clonotypes in ibrutinib-treated CLL. Clones were sequenced by immunoSEQ multiplex PCR, and TCRdb holds only the in-frame ones, with some missing. The data hold 35,000 or so clones, with about 70% observed a single time. Source: PBMCs, taken at disease progression, from a patient treated with ibrutinib. These receptors were taken from a human donor with chronic lymphocytic leukemia.

This clone was detected only a few times. The CDR3 sequence: CASSTRGVGNQPQHF. DNA for the CDR3: TGTGCCAGTAGTACCAGGGGGGTGGGCAATCAGCCCCAGCATTTT. The chain uses TRBV19 and TRBJ1-5; 7 nucleotides align to TRBD1. V shed 4 bases, J shed 2 bases, and the junction held 5 bases outside the gene matches. Germline assignment: CDR1 LNHDA and CDR2 SQIVND (reference sequence). The CDR3 is made up of 15 amino acids.

J is TRBJ2-5 and V is TRBV6-5, with D tentatively TRBD1 or TRBD2 (6 bases each). The CDR3 runs 14 residues. Trimming pared 6 bases from V and 4 bases from J, leaving 15 bases between. Germline V gives CDR1 MNHEY, CDR2 SVGAGI. The CDR3 region is CASRKKGGRETQYF. The CDR3 nucleotides read TGTGCCAGCAGGAAGAAGGGGGGTCGAGAGACCCAGTACTTC.

In DNA, the CDR3 is TGTGCCAGTAGCCTTTCTCCAGTCGTAAACACTGAAGCTTTCTTT. This sequence encodes CASSLSPVVNTEAFF. The V call is TRBV19, the J call TRBJ1-1; D gene unclear. This CDR3 comprises 15 residues. Trimming took 6 bases from V and 2 from J, leaving 16 bases between them. Germline V gene data show CDR1 as LNHDA and CDR2 as SQIVND (reference sequence).

The chain carries TRBV6-1 and TRBJ1-5; D gene ambiguous. The ends were cut back, 1 base at V and 2 bases at J, with 9 bases in the middle. The length of the CDR3 is 15 residues. The germline V gene encodes CDR1 MNHNS and CDR2 SASEGT. Written as DNA, the CDR3 is TGTGCCAGCAGTGAAGGCTTGGATGGCAATCAGCCCCAGCATTTT. Its protein product is CASSEGLDGNQPQHF.

V gene TRBV19 combines with J gene TRBJ2-3, with 8 positions matching TRBD1. This CDR3 has 17 amino acids. Germline V CDR1 and CDR2: LNHDA, SQIVND (reference sequence). The trim removed 3 bases at V and 0 bases at J, leaving 8 bases unmatched. The DNA for the CDR3 is TGTGCCAGTAGTATGGACCCTCCAGGGGGCAGCACAGATACGCAGTATTTT. It yields the protein CASSMDPPGGSTDTQYF.

By share of the sample, this clone is medium-sized. The genes are TRBV12-5 and TRBJ2-7, with D perhaps matching TRBD2 (6 bases). There are 14 residues in the CDR3. V was clipped by 4 bases and J by 6 bases, with 16 bases between them. Germline values: CDR1 LGHNT, CDR2 FRNRAP. DNA for the CDR3: TGTGCTAGTGGTTACCCCCGGGGGACGGGCGAGCAGTACTTC. Amino acid sequence: CASGYPRGTGEQYF.

There are a few counts of this clone. The genes are TRBV6-5 and TRBJ1-2; 10 bases match TRBD1. V lost 6 bases, J lost 4 bases, and 8 bases stayed unmatched. CDR1 is MNHEY, CDR2 SVGAGI, per germline. CDR3 length: 15 amino acids. The CDR3 reads CASSQPGQGSYGYTF. The CDR3 nucleotides are TGTGCCAGCAGCCAACCGGGACAGGGGAGCTATGGCTACACCTTC.

The V and J genes are TRBV4-1 and TRBJ1-1, with a weak D call TRBD1 (6 bases). CDR1 and CDR2 (germline): MGHRA, YSYEKL. The CDR3 runs to 14 residues. V gave up 0 bases and J gave up 4 bases, with 9 bases separating them. Here the CDR3 DNA reads TGCGCCAGCAGCCAAGATGAGGGGGGCACTGAAGCTTTCTTT. It encodes CASSQDEGGTEAFF.

This chain joins TRBV10-3 and TRBJ2-3, with D possibly being TRBD1 (5 bases). The CDR3 runs to 12 residues. The germline V gene encodes CDR1 ENHRY and CDR2 SYGVKD. Trimming took off 3 bases at V and 4 bases at J, with 5 bases between the two ends. In nucleotides, the CDR3 is TGTGCCATCAGTGACAGGGCAGATACGCAGTATTTT. Translation: CAISDRADTQYF.

The rearrangement joins TRBV7-9 to TRBJ2-7, with D tentatively TRBD1 (6 bases). Germline assignment: CDR1 SEHNR and CDR2 FQNEAQ (reference sequence). V lost 7 bases and J lost 1, with 14 bases in between. The CDR3 is made up of 14 amino acids. In nucleotides, the CDR3 is TGTGCCAGCACAACCACAGGGCGATCCTACGAGCAGTACTTC. Translation: CASTTTGRSYEQYF.

The V and J genes are TRBV6-1 and TRBJ1-3; D possibly corresponds to TRBD1 (5 bases). Germline V gene data show CDR1 as MNHNS and CDR2 as SASEGT. The ends were cut back, 4 bases at V and 2 bases at J, with 15 bases in the middle. CDR3 length equals 16 residues. The CDR3 nucleotides read TGTGCCAGCAGTGCGGGGCCCGTCGGACCTGGAAACACCATATATTTT. Amino acid sequence: CASSAGPVGPGNTIYF.

The chain employs TRBV5-4 and TRBJ2-5; D is possibly TRBD1 (6 bases). The CDR3 is made up of 15 amino acids. Germline CDR1 reads SGHNT; CDR2 reads YYREEE (reference sequence). The V and J ends lost 1 base and 0 bases respectively, with 10 bases between them. The CDR3 DNA sequence: TGTGCCAGCAGCTTGACAGGGATAAACCAAGAGACCCAGTACTTC. As protein: CASSLTGINQETQYF.